These T cell receptor beta chains were read from a single sample in a study of Graves' ophthalmopathy and Graves' hyperthyroidism. TCRdb redid the calling of the multiplex PCR reads with MiXCR, one entry per CDR3 protein. The sample gives approximately 700,000 distinct CDR3 sequences, over 40% of which show up once; over 2.5% is in the top ten. The sequencing input was peripheral blood. The receptor source for this set is an adult man with Graves' ophthalmopathy. The conserved cysteine and the conserved F or W are not part of the CDR3 here. Clone size, where shown, is once, few, many, or a class for clones that have expanded.

j_gene: TRBJ1-5
v_gene: TRBV6-4
abundance: many
CDR3aa: ARKQQPNQPQH

j_gene: TRBJ2-7
v_gene: TRBV19
abundance: few
CDR3aa: ASSIILSYEQY

j_gene: TRBJ2-2
v_gene: TRBV7-3
abundance: many
CDR3aa: ASSPNSGANTGELF

j_gene: TRBJ2-5
v_gene: TRBV7-7
abundance: .
CDR3aa: ARIGETQY

j_gene: .
v_gene: TRBV7-8
abundance: .
CDR3aa: ASSKGGDRGYEQY

j_gene: TRBJ1-1
v_gene: TRBV7-9
abundance: .
CDR3aa: ASSQDQGWGVNTEAF

j_gene: TRBJ2-7
v_gene: TRBV20-1
abundance: many
CDR3aa: SASWVSYEQY

j_gene: TRBJ1-2
v_gene: TRBV6-5
abundance: many
CDR3aa: ASSGQGKSYGYT

j_gene: TRBJ1-2
v_gene: TRBV29-1
abundance: .
CDR3aa: SLEADYGYT

j_gene: TRBJ1-2
v_gene: TRBV19
abundance: many
CDR3aa: ASSPSPGVRGYT

j_gene: TRBJ2-2
v_gene: TRBV19
abundance: many
CDR3aa: ASSIASNTGELF

j_gene: .
v_gene: TRBV3-1
abundance: .
CDR3aa: ASSQAPAGEQF

j_gene: TRBJ2-7
v_gene: TRBV20-1
abundance: .
CDR3aa: SAKAGGFYEQY

j_gene: TRBJ2-7
v_gene: TRBV5-1
abundance: few
CDR3aa: ASSKRTSGSFHEQY

j_gene: TRBJ2-2
v_gene: TRBV24-1
abundance: many
CDR3aa: ATSDGPGTAYTGELF

j_gene: TRBJ1-5
v_gene: TRBV20-1
abundance: many
CDR3aa: SAGVGYNQPQH

j_gene: TRBJ1-3
v_gene: TRBV2
abundance: .
CDR3aa: ASSEDGANTIY

j_gene: TRBJ2-7
v_gene: TRBV9
abundance: few
CDR3aa: ASSHHRGSSEQY

j_gene: TRBJ2-5
v_gene: TRBV9
abundance: many
CDR3aa: ASSSGLASETQY

j_gene: TRBJ2-7
v_gene: TRBV29-1
abundance: many
CDR3aa: SVETVGTGYEQY

j_gene: TRBJ1-1
v_gene: TRBV12-5
abundance: .
CDR3aa: ASGLVLGEAF

j_gene: TRBJ2-5
v_gene: TRBV25-1
abundance: many
CDR3aa: ASSDGASGGETQY

j_gene: TRBJ2-7
v_gene: TRBV10-3
abundance: .
CDR3aa: AISGRGQDQY

j_gene: TRBJ2-5
v_gene: TRBV4-2
abundance: many
CDR3aa: ASSQGTSFGETQY

j_gene: TRBJ2-5
v_gene: TRBV7-9
abundance: many
CDR3aa: ASSLVTTQETQY

j_gene: TRBJ2-2
v_gene: TRBV24-1
abundance: many
CDR3aa: ATSDLPGMVAGELF

j_gene: TRBJ1-2
v_gene: TRBV21-1
abundance: .
CDR3aa: ASRSTGTDYGYT

j_gene: TRBJ1-1
v_gene: TRBV29-1
abundance: .
CDR3aa: SWGQNTEAF

j_gene: TRBJ1-5
v_gene: TRBV15
abundance: many
CDR3aa: ATSSRTSQPQH

j_gene: TRBJ1-5
v_gene: TRBV2
abundance: many
CDR3aa: ASSLARSNQPQH

j_gene: TRBJ2-2
v_gene: TRBV10-3
abundance: .
CDR3aa: AAGLAIGGELF

j_gene: TRBJ2-7
v_gene: TRBV12-3/TRBV12-4
abundance: many
CDR3aa: ASSPVRGGTYEQY

j_gene: TRBJ2-7
v_gene: TRBV7-9
abundance: .
CDR3aa: ASSPTAGGISYEQY

j_gene: TRBJ1-5
v_gene: TRBV11-1
abundance: .
CDR3aa: ASSRSGTNQPQH

j_gene: TRBJ2-7
v_gene: TRBV7-2
abundance: many
CDR3aa: ASSLSGPPY

j_gene: TRBJ1-1
v_gene: TRBV7-9
abundance: many
CDR3aa: ASSFKGGTEAF

j_gene: TRBJ1-5
v_gene: TRBV7-9
abundance: few
CDR3aa: ASSQGPTGTGGNQPQH

j_gene: TRBJ2-5
v_gene: TRBV24-1
abundance: .
CDR3aa: ATSDIDPGQGPPETQY

j_gene: TRBJ2-6
v_gene: TRBV12-3/TRBV12-4
abundance: many
CDR3aa: ASSLPASGSGANVLT

j_gene: TRBJ1-5
v_gene: TRBV19
abundance: many
CDR3aa: ASRDSINQPQH